The 27 T cell receptor beta chains reported below all come from one sample, sequenced in a study of CD8+CD57+ T cells in acquired aplastic anemia listed by TCRdb under 2018. The instrument was an Illumina HiSeq 2000. Profiling of TCR beta VDJ combinations and CDR3 sequences used genomic DNA as the template. In TCRdb, the public reads were trimmed at Q25 with fastp and aligned with MiXCR, with productive beta chains retained. A single entry per CDR3 protein holds the most common genes and DNA from its merged rows. This sample is represented by 200,000 to 250,000 distinct CDR3 sequences; 30% to 35% of them were singletons. Together, the top ten hold roughly 1.1% of the sample. Sequencing input: sorted CD4+, CD8+, or CD8+CD57+ T cells (not recorded which) from PBMCs. These receptors were obtained from a human donor in good health, serving as a control.

The V and J genes are TRBV3-1 and TRBJ1-1; D might be TRBD1 (5 bases). Trimming stripped 0 bases from V and 4 bases from J, with 12 bases between. This CDR3 is 15 amino acids long. Germline V gene data show CDR1 as LGHDT and CDR2 as YNNKEL (reference sequence). The CDR3 DNA sequence: TGTGCCAGCAGCCAAGATCATTCGGGGGGCACTGAAGCTTTCTTT. As protein: CASSQDHSGGTEAFF.

The chain combines TRBV28 with TRBJ2-6; TRBD2 agrees at 13 bases. Germline CDR1 is MDHEN and CDR2 is SYDVKM. The CDR3 contains 17 residues. V gave up 10 bases and J gave up 0 bases; unmatched junction bases: 6. The CDR3 sequence is CATMGLAGYSGANVLTF. Here the CDR3 DNA reads TGTGCCACTATGGGACTAGCGGGATACTCTGGGGCCAACGTCCTGACTTTC.

The CDR3: CASSFDMGPEAFF. The CDR3 nucleotides are TGTGCCAGCAGCTTTGACATGGGGCCTGAAGCTTTCTTT. The chain couples TRBV5-8 to TRBJ1-1; D perhaps matches TRBD1 (5 bases). The CDR3 is 13 residues long. Germline CDR1 SGHTS, CDR2 YDEGEE. V was cut by 2 bases and J by 6 bases, with 11 bases left in between.

This clonotype was counted a few times. V gene TRBV20-1 combines with J gene TRBJ1-6, with D uncertain. The germline V gene encodes CDR1 DFQATT and CDR2 SNEGSKA (reference sequence). The CDR3 sequence is 16 residues long. The germline V and J ends were trimmed by 0 bases and 7 bases, with 16 bases remaining between them. CDR3 in DNA: TGCAGTGCTAGAGATCATAGGTTACTGGGGAATTCACCCCTCCACTTT. Translating it yields CSARDHRLLGNSPLHF.

The table lists this clonotype with a few counts. One end of the junction fails to match germline, which may point to a read error. This chain links TRBV7-8 with TRBJ1-5; possibly TRBD1 for D (6 bases). The CDR3 length is 13 residues. CDR1 and CDR2 from the germline V gene are SGHVS and FQNEAQ. The CDR3 region has the DNA TGTGCCGGCAGGGGTACAGGAAATCAGCCCCAGCATTTT. Residues: CAGRGTGNQPQHF.

This chain connects TRBV19 to TRBJ1-2; D is uncertain. Looked up from germline, CDR1 is LNHDA and CDR2 is SQIVND (reference sequence). The CDR3 is 11 residues long. V lost 9 bases, J lost 11 bases, and 16 bases lay in between. DNA for the CDR3: TGTGCCAGCAGCTTGGGAGCCGGTTACACCTTC. It codes for CASSLGAGYTF.

The sample holds many counts of this clonotype. This chain joins TRBV20-1 and TRBJ2-1; 8 bases line up with TRBD2. The ends lost 5 bases at V and 9 bases at J; junction bases unmatched: 9. Germline loops: CDR1 DFQATT, CDR2 SNEGSKA (reference sequence). This CDR3 spans 13 amino acids. CDR3 nucleotides: TGCAGTGCTCGGAAGACTAGCGTTATTGAGCAGTTCTTC. This translates into CSARKTSVIEQFF.

This chain links TRBV25-1 with TRBJ2-7, with 9 bases matching TRBD2. This CDR3 is built from 16 residues. Trimming at V came to 3 bases and at J to 0 bases, leaving 6 bases not matched to a gene. Germline V gene sequence: CDR1 MGHDK, CDR2 SYGVNS. The DNA of the CDR3 is TGTGCCAGCAGTGATCCAAGCGGGAGGAGCTCCTACGAGCAGTACTTC. Its translation is CASSDPSGRSSYEQYF.

This chain connects TRBV6-1 to TRBJ2-7; unclear D gene. This CDR3 comprises 15 residues. V lost 4 bases, J lost 0 bases, and 13 bases lay in between. Germline assignment: CDR1 MNHNS and CDR2 SASEGT. CDR3 nucleotides: TGTGCCAGCAGTGTAACAGCCGCCCTCTCCTACGAGCAGTACTTC. Its protein is CASSVTAALSYEQYF.

This clonotype has a count of ten or more. The chain links TRBV20-1 to TRBJ2-5; D perhaps matches TRBD2 (5 bases). Germline CDR1 reads DFQATT; CDR2 reads SNEGSKA (reference sequence). V dropped 5 bases and J dropped 4 bases, with 17 bases sitting between them. This CDR3 is built from 14 residues. DNA of the CDR3: TGCAGTGCTTATCGGGGAGATGGCGTAGAGACCCAGTACTTC. Translation gives CSAYRGDGVETQYF.

With regard to this clonotype: One junction end does not reproduce the germline sequence, and a read error may be involved. In DNA form, the CDR3 reads TGCGCCAGCAGACAAGGGGTATCGGGGCAGCCCCAGCATTTT. Its protein product is CASRQGVSGQPQHF. This chain uses TRBV2 with TRBJ1-5, with TRBD1 as a possible D gene (5 bases). CDR3 length: 14 residues. Germline loops: CDR1 SNHLY, CDR2 FYNNEI.

Points on this clonotype: Germline is not matched at one junction end, which may reflect a read error. The V call is TRBV6-5, the J call TRBJ2-7, with D possibly TRBD1 on 6 matching bases. This CDR3 is 14 amino acids long. Germline V gene sequence: CDR1 MNHEY, CDR2 SVGAGI. The CDR3 coding sequence is TGTGCCAGCAGTTACTCGTCAGGGGTCTACGGGCAGTGCTTC. Translated: CASSYSSGVYGQCF.

This clonotype was picked up one time. The V call is TRBV11-2, the J call TRBJ1-2; 9 bases match TRBD1. The V segment lost 2 bases and the J segment 8 bases; nucleotides outside the gene matches: 3. This CDR3 is 13 amino acids long. Germline V CDR1 and CDR2: SGHAT, FQNNGV. The CDR3 protein is CASSLRDREGYTF. For the CDR3, the DNA is TGTGCCAGCAGCTTACGGGACAGGGAGGGCTACACCTTC.

The chain links TRBV7-2 to TRBJ1-2, with TRBD1 as a possible D gene (6 bases). The V end lost 1 base, the J end lost 3 bases, and 12 bases lay between the germline ends. Germline V gene lookup returns CDR1 SGHTA and CDR2 FQGNSA. This CDR3 is built from 15 residues. The CDR3 sequence: CASSLGATGHYGYTF. CDR3 DNA: TGTGCCAGCAGCTTAGGAGCGACAGGACACTATGGCTACACCTTC.

This clonotype was counted only a few times. V and J are TRBV19 and TRBJ2-1, with 12 bases identical to TRBD2. V shed 1 base, J shed 4 bases, and the junction held 5 bases outside the gene matches. Germline V lookup: CDR1 LNHDA, CDR2 SQIVND (reference sequence). CDR3 length: 17 residues. CDR3 loop: CASSIGLAGGRYNEQFF. For the CDR3, the DNA is TGTGCCAGTAGTATAGGTCTAGCGGGGGGGCGTTACAATGAGCAGTTCTTC.

There are many counts of this clonotype. V gene TRBV5-1 combines with J gene TRBJ2-7, with D perhaps assigned TRBD1 or TRBD2 (7 bases each). V dropped 4 bases and J dropped 6 bases, with 17 bases sitting between them. Germline V CDR1 and CDR2: SGHRS, YFSETQ. The CDR3 runs 14 residues. This CDR3 reads CASSVADREGEQYF. In DNA, the CDR3 is TGCGCCAGCAGCGTTGCCGACAGGGAGGGCGAGCAGTACTTC.

This clonotype was seen a handful of times. A much larger clone is a single base away; this may be a read error. The chain combines TRBV2 with TRBJ2-3; 11 nucleotides line up with TRBD2. CDR3 length: 15 amino acids. CDR1 and CDR2 (germline): SNHLY, FYNNEI. Here the CDR3 reads CACSEALAGGDTQYF. The CDR3 DNA reads TGTGCCTGCAGTGAAGCCCTAGCGGGAGGAGATACGCAGTATTTT.

This clonotype was seen many times. The chain carries TRBV2 and TRBJ2-3, with D possibly TRBD2 on 7 matching bases. Germline lookup yields CDR1 SNHLY and CDR2 FYNNEI. Trimming shortened V by 8 bases and J by 1 base, and 16 bases separated the two germline ends. The CDR3 has 15 amino acids. CDR3 DNA sequence: TGTGCCAGCCTGGGGGGGCGGGGTGGCACAGATACGCAGTATTTT. The encoded protein is CASLGGRGGTDTQYF.

This clonotype was found many times. J is TRBJ2-3 and V is TRBV2, with 7 bases fitting TRBD2. CDR1 and CDR2 from the germline V gene are SNHLY and FYNNEI. There are 15 residues in the CDR3. V dropped 8 bases and J dropped 8; count of bases not matched to a gene: 16. This CDR3 is CASRLADARAGTQYF. The CDR3 DNA follows: TGTGCCAGCCGCCTAGCGGACGCACGCGCTGGTACGCAGTATTTT.

This clonotype has ten or more counts. The J gene is TRBJ1-3, the V gene TRBV29-1; a possible D gene is TRBD1 (5 bases). The CDR3 extends over 13 amino acids. Per the germline V gene, CDR1 is SQVTM and CDR2 is ANQGSEA. V was cut by 6 bases and J by 2 bases, with 11 bases left in between. The CDR3 region has the DNA TGCAGCGTCGGACCGGACACTGGAAACACCATATATTTT. As protein: CSVGPDTGNTIYF.

This clonotype appeared a few times. The rearrangement links TRBV6-1 to TRBJ1-3; 7 bases agree with TRBD1. The CDR3 covers 18 residues. Germline CDR1 is MNHNS and CDR2 is SASEGT. V gave up 5 bases and J gave up 3 bases; unmatched junction bases: 16. The CDR3 is CASSRTPARGLGGNTIYF. For the CDR3, the DNA is TGTGCCAGCAGTCGTACTCCGGCGAGGGGGCTTGGTGGAAACACCATATATTTT.

This clonotype was detected ten times or more. V and J are TRBV7-9 and TRBJ2-5, with 11 bases aligning to TRBD1. V gave up 4 bases and J gave up 0 bases; unmatched junction bases: 1. The CDR3 runs to 15 residues. Germline V gene sequence: CDR1 SEHNR, CDR2 FQNEAQ (reference sequence). The CDR3 loop reads CASSSGQGDQETQYF. The DNA of the CDR3 is TGTGCCAGCAGCTCGGGACAGGGGGACCAAGAGACCCAGTACTTC.

The chain employs TRBV5-5 and TRBJ2-7; 9 nucleotides agree with TRBD1. The CDR3 sequence is 14 residues long. CDR1 SGHKS and CDR2 YYEKEE come from the germline V gene (reference sequence). Germline trimming cut 6 bases from V and 3 bases from J; bases unmatched to any gene: 7. The CDR3 is CASTTGTGFYEQYF. The CDR3 DNA follows: TGTGCCAGCACCACCGGGACAGGGTTCTACGAGCAGTACTTC.

The chain combines TRBV2 with TRBJ1-5; D is perhaps TRBD1 (5 bases). The V gene lost 0 bases and the J gene lost 6 bases, with 9 bases spanning the gap. CDR1 is SNHLY, CDR2 FYNNEI, per germline. The CDR3 contains 14 residues. The CDR3, as DNA: TGTGCCAGCAGTGAAGCGCGGGGGGGTCAGCCCCAGCATTTT. It encodes CASSEARGGQPQHF.

The chain carries TRBV5-4 and TRBJ2-5, with TRBD2 as a possible D gene (5 bases). CDR1 is SGHNT, CDR2 YYREEE, per germline (reference sequence). The CDR3 contains 15 residues. V lost 5 bases, J lost 5 bases, and 19 bases lay in between. CDR3 residues: CASSLGNLAGETQYF. CDR3 nucleotides: TGTGCCAGCAGTTTAGGTAACCTAGCCGGGGAGACCCAGTACTTC.

V and J are TRBV11-1 and TRBJ2-1; D possibly uses TRBD1 or TRBD2 (5 bases each). CDR1 is SGHAT and CDR2 is FQDESV in the germline V gene (reference sequence). Deletions cut 0 bases from V and 0 bases from J, with 9 bases between. The CDR3 covers 16 residues. The CDR3 DNA reads TGTGCCAGCAGCTTAGCGAGGGGCCTCTCCTACAATGAGCAGTTCTTC. Translated: CASSLARGLSYNEQFF. Full variable domain (rest looked up from reference TRBV11-1 and TRBJ2-1): EAEVAQSPRYKITEKSQAVAFWCDPISGHATLYWYRQILGQGPELLVQFQDESVVDDSQLPKDRFSAERLKGVDSTLKIQPAELGDSAMYLCASSLARGLSYNEQFFGPGTRLTVL.

This clonotype appeared many times. The J gene is TRBJ2-3, the V gene TRBV2, with 10 bases that match TRBD1. The V gene's germline CDR1 is SNHLY and CDR2 FYNNEI. This CDR3 comprises 14 residues. J lost 4 bases, V lost 4 bases, and 2 bases had no gene match. DNA of the CDR3: TGTGCCAGCAGTGGCGGGACAGGGGCAGATACGCAGTATTTT. It yields the protein CASSGGTGADTQYF.